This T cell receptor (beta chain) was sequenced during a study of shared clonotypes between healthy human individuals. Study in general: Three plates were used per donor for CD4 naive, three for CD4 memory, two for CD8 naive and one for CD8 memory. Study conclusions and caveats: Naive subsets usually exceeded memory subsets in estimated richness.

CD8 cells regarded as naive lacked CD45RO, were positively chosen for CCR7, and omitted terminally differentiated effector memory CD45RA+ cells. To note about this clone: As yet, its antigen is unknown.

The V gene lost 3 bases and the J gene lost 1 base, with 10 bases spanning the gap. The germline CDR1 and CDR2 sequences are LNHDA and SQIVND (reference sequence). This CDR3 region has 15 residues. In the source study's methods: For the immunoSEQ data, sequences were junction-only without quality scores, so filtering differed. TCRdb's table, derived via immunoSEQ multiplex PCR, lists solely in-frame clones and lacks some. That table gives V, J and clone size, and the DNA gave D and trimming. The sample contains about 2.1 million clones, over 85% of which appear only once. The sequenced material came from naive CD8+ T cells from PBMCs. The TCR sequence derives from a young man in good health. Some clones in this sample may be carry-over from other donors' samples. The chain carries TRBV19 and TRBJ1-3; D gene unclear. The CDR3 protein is CASSITPGSGNTIYF. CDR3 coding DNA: TGTGCCAGTAGTATTACCCCGGGATCTGGAAACACCATATATTTT.